These 4 T cell receptor beta chains were all obtained from the same sample, sequenced in a study of CD8 T cells in Susac syndrome. Reverse transcription of roughly 0.45 to 1 ug RNA used random hexamers. Via MiXCR, TCRdb re-called the immunoSEQ multiplex PCR reads, giving one row per CDR3 protein. The table records about 81,000 distinct CDR3 sequences, 85% to 95% of them present only once. Sequencing input: CD8+ T cells from PBMCs. These receptors all come from a human donor with Susac syndrome.

V is TRBV7-8 and J is TRBJ2-7; D is possibly TRBD1 or TRBD2 (5 bases each). Germline V gene data show CDR1 as SGHVS and CDR2 as FQNEAQ. CDR3 size: 16 residues. With 4 bases removed from V and 2 bases from J, the gap between germline ends came to 18 bases. CDR3 protein: CASSSSFGDVPYEQYF. DNA for the CDR3: TGTGCCAGCAGCTCGAGCTTTGGGGACGTCCCCTACGAGCAGTACTTC.

The chain is built from TRBV20-1 and TRBJ2-7; 7 positions agree with TRBD2. The CDR3 length is 13 residues. J gave up 5 bases and V 5 bases, and 9 bases lay outside the gene matches. The germline gives CDR1 DFQATT, CDR2 SNEGSKA (reference sequence). CDR3 in DNA: TGCAGTGCTGGGGAGGGAGATCTGAACGAGCAGTACTTC. The encoded protein is CSAGEGDLNEQYF.

The V call is TRBV7-9, the J call TRBJ1-4; weak D call: TRBD1 (6 bases). This CDR3 spans 15 amino acids. Trimming stripped 3 bases from V and 7 bases from J, with 15 bases between. Germline V gene sequence: CDR1 SEHNR, CDR2 FQNEAQ (reference sequence). CDR3 bases: TGTGCCAGCAGCTTTGGGACGGGGGCCGTTGAAAAACTGTTTTTT. Protein: CASSFGTGAVEKLFF. Drawing the rest from reference TRBV7-9 and TRBJ1-4, the complete variable domain is DTGVSQNPRHKITKRGQNVTFRCDPISEHNRLYWYRQTLGQGPEFLTYFQNEAQLEKSRLLSDRFSAERPKGSFSTLEIQRTEQGDSAMYLCASSFGTGAVEKLFFGSGTQLSVL.

The genes are TRBV11-2 and TRBJ2-5; 10 nucleotides align to TRBD2. Per the germline V gene, CDR1 is SGHAT and CDR2 is FQNNGV. This CDR3 contains 20 residues. The trim removed 2 bases at V and 3 bases at J, leaving 18 bases unmatched. CDR3 sequence reads: CASSLIPIWSGRDMEETQYF. The CDR3, as DNA: TGTGCCAGCAGCTTAATCCCAATTTGGAGCGGGAGGGATATGGAAGAGACCCAGTACTTC.